Below, 5 T cell receptor beta chains from the same sample are listed, as sequenced in a study of T cell changes during pregnancy in multiple sclerosis. The protocol was immunoSEQ multiplex PCR, while the TCRdb copy is restricted to in-frame clones and leaves out a portion. The sample shows some 71,000 clones, about 91% of them seen only once. Sample: CD4+ T cells from peripheral blood mononuclear cells, taken in the third trimester of pregnancy. These receptors were obtained from a female donor in good health, enrolled as a control in a pregnancy study.

The CDR3 loop reads CAWSVLGSTDTQYF. The CDR3 coding sequence is TGTGCCTGGAGTGTACTCGGGAGCACAGATACGCAGTATTTT. The chain uses TRBV30 and TRBJ2-3; D ambiguous. Per the germline V gene, CDR1 is GTSNPN and CDR2 is SVGIG (reference sequence). Trimming shortened V by 0 bases and J by 0 bases, and 7 bases separated the two germline ends. This CDR3 has 14 residues.

The chain carries TRBV9 and TRBJ2-3; TRBD2 matches at 8 bases. This CDR3 is built from 15 residues. CDR1 is SGDLS and CDR2 is YYNGEE in the germline V gene. V trimming: 2 bases; J trimming: 2 bases; junction bases outside the gene matches: 4. CDR3 protein: CASSVGGGTTDTQYF. Written as DNA, the CDR3 is TGTGCCAGCAGCGTCGGCGGGGGGACCACAGATACGCAGTATTTT.

The CDR3 nucleotides read TGTGCCAGCAGCTTATCGGGCAGGGGGCTCGGGGCAGATACGCAGTATTTT. Translated, it gives CASSLSGRGLGADTQYF. This chain uses TRBV7-3 with TRBJ2-3; the match to TRBD1 covers 8 bases. Trimming took 2 bases from V and 4 from J; bases not matched to a gene: 11. The CDR3 runs to 17 residues. The germline V gene encodes CDR1 SGHTA and CDR2 FQGTGA. Looking up the rest from reference TRBV7-3 and TRBJ2-3 gives the full variable domain: GAGVSQTPSNKVTEKGKYVELRCDPISGHTALYWYRQSLGQGPEFLIYFQGTGAADDSGLPNDRFFAVRPEGSVSTLKIQRTERGDSAVYLCASSLSGRGLGADTQYFGPGTRLTVL.

The chain couples TRBV18 to TRBJ2-7, with 7 bases fitting TRBD1. CDR1 is KGHSH and CDR2 is LQKENI in the germline V gene. V was pared by 3 bases and J by 2 bases, with 4 bases of the junction left unmatched. The CDR3 totals 14 residues. The CDR3 bases are TGTGCCAGCTCACCCAGGGGACAGACCTACGAGCAGTACTTC. Translating it yields CASSPRGQTYEQYF.

This chain joins TRBV30 and TRBJ1-2, with a tentative D call TRBD1 (5 bases). With 2 bases removed from V and 6 bases from J, the gap between germline ends came to 19 bases. Germline V gene sequence: CDR1 GTSNPN, CDR2 SVGIG (reference sequence). The CDR3 covers 15 residues. The CDR3 reads CAWSNQGGLWNGYTF. The CDR3 DNA is TGTGCCTGGAGTAACCAGGGAGGACTTTGGAATGGCTACACCTTC.